Listed here are 24 T cell receptor beta chains from one sample, sequenced in a study of T-cell reconstitution after alpha-beta-depleted transplantation in children. Preparation of the TCRbeta library used unique molecular identifiers. TCRdb reanalysed the PCR reads using MiXCR and keeps one entry per CDR3 protein. The sample contains about 260,000 distinct CDR3 sequences, around 7.8% of which appear only once. The sample here was PBMCs, mostly from graft donor cells, taken 180 days after TCRalphabeta/CD19-depleted stem cell transplant. The source of these receptors is a male patient younger than 18 who had a stem cell transplant for acute lymphoblastic leukemia, so the T cells may come from the graft donor.

This clonotype was seen ten or more times. The V gene is TRBV5-1, the J gene TRBJ1-1; D gene ambiguous. CDR3 length equals 15 residues. Germline V gene sequence: CDR1 SGHRS, CDR2 YFSETQ. Between the trimmed V and J ends, which lost 1 base and 0 bases, there was a span of 10 bases. Here the CDR3 reads CASSLSPQLNTEAFF. CDR3 DNA sequence: TGCGCCAGCAGCTTGAGTCCACAACTGAACACTGAAGCTTTCTTT.

This clonotype was picked up many times. The chain recombines TRBV5-1 with TRBJ2-5; D is perhaps TRBD1 (6 bases). The CDR3 loop spans 15 amino acids. The germline CDR1 and CDR2 sequences are SGHRS and YFSETQ. Trimming pared 2 bases from V and 1 base from J, leaving 12 bases between. CDR3 region: CASSLVGALQETQYF. The CDR3 DNA is TGCGCCAGCAGCTTAGTGGGGGCGCTCCAAGAGACCCAGTACTTC. Filled out from reference TRBV5-1 and TRBJ2-5, the complete variable domain reads KAGVTQTPRYLIKTRGQQVTLSCSPISGHRSVSWYQQTPGQGLQFLFEYFSETQRNKGNFPGRFSGRQFSNSRSEMNVSTLELGDSALYLCASSLVGALQETQYFGPGTRLLVL.

This clonotype was recorded many times. V is TRBV5-1 and J is TRBJ2-3; D is undetermined. CDR1 is SGHRS and CDR2 is YFSETQ in the germline V gene. The CDR3 is 14 amino acids. Trimming pared 5 bases from V and 2 bases from J, leaving 12 bases between. In nucleotides, the CDR3 is TGCGCCAGCAGAAACATGACGGCCACAGATACGCAGTATTTT. The encoded protein is CASRNMTATDTQYF.

This clonotype was counted ten times or more. The V and J genes are TRBV11-2 and TRBJ2-5; 7 bases align to TRBD2. Per the germline V gene, CDR1 is SGHAT and CDR2 is FQNNGV. The CDR3 sequence is 15 residues long. Losses at the gene ends were 3 bases for V and 5 bases for J; bases not matched to a gene: 9. The CDR3 loop reads CASSFRLAVGETQYF. CDR3 in DNA: TGTGCCAGCAGCTTTCGGCTAGCGGTGGGGGAGACCCAGTACTTC.

This clonotype was recorded many times. This chain uses TRBV15 with TRBJ2-5; D gene uncertain. CDR1 LNHNV and CDR2 YYDKDF come from the germline V gene (reference sequence). The CDR3 is 16 amino acids. The germline V and J ends were trimmed by 0 bases and 2 bases, with 13 bases remaining between them. Here the CDR3 reads CATSRDSPTRQETQYF. CDR3 sequence (DNA): TGTGCCACCAGCAGAGATAGCCCGACAAGACAAGAGACCCAGTACTTC. Filled out from reference TRBV15 and TRBJ2-5, the complete variable domain reads DAMVIQNPRYQVTQFGKPVTLSCSQTLNHNVMYWYQQKSSQAPKLLFHYYDKDFNNEADTPDNFQSRRPNTSFCFLDIRSPGLGDTAMYLCATSRDSPTRQETQYFGPGTRLLVL.

This clonotype was observed at least ten times. This chain uses TRBV11-3 with TRBJ2-5, with 7 bases fitting TRBD2. Germline V CDR1 and CDR2: SGHNT, YENEEA. V gave up 5 bases and J gave up 1 base; unmatched junction bases: 4. The CDR3 has 14 amino acids. Here the CDR3 reads CASSAGGSQETQYF. As DNA, the CDR3 is TGTGCCAGCAGCGCCGGGGGGTCCCAAGAGACCCAGTACTTC.

A remark on this clonotype: This sequence may be a read error, since a much larger clone differs from it by one base. This rearrangement joins TRBV6-1 to TRBJ2-5, with a possible D match to TRBD1 (6 bases). V was shortened by 1 base and J by 5 bases, with 14 bases between the two germline ends. CDR3 length: 15 amino acids. Germline values: CDR1 MNHNS, CDR2 SASEGT. In DNA, the CDR3 is TGTGCCAGCAGTGAAGTTCAGGGGTGGGGGGAGACCCAGTACTTC. Its translation is CASSEVQGWGETQYF.

In this sample, this clonotype turned up many times. This chain links TRBV5-1 with TRBJ2-1; the D is unclear. The CDR3 runs to 15 residues. Per the germline V gene, CDR1 is SGHRS and CDR2 is YFSETQ. Trimming cost V 1 base and J 8 bases, with 16 bases left between them. The DNA for the CDR3 is TGCGCCAGCAGCTTGACGGGCCCTTACGGCGATGAGCAGTTCTTC. It is translated as CASSLTGPYGDEQFF.

The table lists this clonotype with many counts. The rearrangement uses TRBV7-2 and TRBJ2-4; D gene uncertain. Between the trimmed V and J ends, which lost 5 bases and 9 bases, there was a span of 17 bases. CDR1 is SGHTA, CDR2 FQGNSA, per germline. CDR3 length: 14 amino acids. The CDR3 coding sequence is TGTGCCAGCAGCCCACTGTGGCTAGTTGGCATTCAGTACTTC. Protein product: CASSPLWLVGIQYF.

This clonotype was observed many times. The chain uses TRBV12-3 or TRBV12-4 and TRBJ1-3; D call uncertain. V was cut by 3 bases and J by 4 bases, with 4 bases left in between. The CDR3 sequence is 12 residues long. As DNA, the CDR3 is TGTGCCAGCAGTTTGCTAGGAAACACCATATATTTT. It specifies CASSLLGNTIYF.

The V gene is TRBV19, the J gene TRBJ1-2, with TRBD1 matching 8 bases. V lost 4 bases to trimming and J lost 8 bases; unmatched junction nucleotides: 6. Germline V gives CDR1 LNHDA, CDR2 SQIVND (reference sequence). The CDR3 runs 13 residues. CDR3 nucleotides: TGTGCCAGTAGTAACCAGGGGGCGCGAGGCTACACCTTC. This gives the protein CASSNQGARGYTF. Filled out from reference TRBV19 and TRBJ1-2, the complete variable domain reads DGGITQSPKYLFRKEGQNVTLSCEQNLNHDAMYWYRQDPGQGLRLIYYSQIVNDFQKGDIAEGYSVSREKKESFPLTVTSAQKNPTAFYLCASSNQGARGYTFGSGTRLTVV.

This clonotype was counted at least ten times. V usage is TRBV3-2 and J usage is TRBJ2-1; TRBD2, the D gene given by the table, was not confirmed from the DNA. TRBV3-2 is recorded as a pseudogene. This CDR3 is built from 16 residues. CDR3 coding DNA: TGTGCCAGCAGCCAGATAAGACTAGCGGGAGCCATTGAGCAGTTCTTC. Amino acid sequence: CASSQIRLAGAIEQFF.

This clonotype was recorded many times. The V and J genes are TRBV3-1 and TRBJ2-7, with 9 bases that match TRBD1. Germline V gene data show CDR1 as LGHDT and CDR2 as YNNKEL (reference sequence). J was trimmed by 5 bases and V by 3 bases; bases with no gene match: 8. The CDR3 sequence is 15 residues long. DNA for the CDR3: TGTGCCAGCAGCCACGTAAGGGGACAGGGAAACGAGCAGTACTTC. Its translation is CASSHVRGQGNEQYF.

This clonotype was counted at least ten times. The chain uses TRBV3-1 and TRBJ1-5; D gene unclear. The ends were cut back, 1 base at V and 7 bases at J, with 11 bases in the middle. Looked up from germline, CDR1 is LGHDT and CDR2 is YNNKEL (reference sequence). The CDR3 totals 14 residues. CDR3 in DNA: TGTGCCAGCAGCCAAGCCGGGGATAAACAGCCCCAGCATTTT. Protein product: CASSQAGDKQPQHF.

This clonotype has ten or more counts. The rearrangement uses TRBV7-4 and TRBJ2-4; tentative D call: TRBD1 (6 bases). Between the trimmed V and J ends, which lost 9 bases and 7 bases, there was a span of 16 bases. The CDR3 runs to 13 residues. CDR1 and CDR2 from the germline V gene are SGHVT and SQSDAQ. The CDR3 nucleotides are TGTGCCAGACAAGATACAGGGCGTAACATTCAGTACTTC. It is translated as CARQDTGRNIQYF.

This clonotype was counted many times. The chain combines TRBV20-1 with TRBJ2-7; 10 bases line up with TRBD1. Germline trimming cut 1 base from V and 1 base from J; bases unmatched to any gene: 10. Germline V gives CDR1 DFQATT, CDR2 SNEGSKA (reference sequence). The CDR3 length is 17 residues. The CDR3 reads CSARGLKDRGSSYEQYF. The CDR3, as DNA: TGCAGTGCTAGAGGTCTCAAGGACAGGGGGTCGTCCTACGAGCAGTACTTC.

This clonotype was found many times. The chain carries TRBV11-2 and TRBJ2-4, with unresolved D. This CDR3 region has 15 residues. Germline lookup yields CDR1 SGHAT and CDR2 FQNNGV. The germline V and J ends were trimmed by 5 bases and 0 bases, with 11 bases remaining between them. In nucleotides, the CDR3 is TGTGCCAGCAGCCCCGGCCTTCCAGCCAAAAACATTCAGTACTTC. Encoded protein: CASSPGLPAKNIQYF.

In its sample, this clonotype was seen many times. This chain links TRBV29-1 with TRBJ2-3, with 7 bases that match TRBD2. The ends lost 6 bases at V and 0 bases at J; junction bases unmatched: 9. Germline CDR1 and CDR2: SQVTM and ANQGSEA. CDR3 length: 15 amino acids. Here the CDR3 DNA reads TGCAGCGTCCCGCTGGGACTAACTAGCACAGATACGCAGTATTTT. Its protein is CSVPLGLTSTDTQYF.

This clonotype was counted ten times or more. This rearrangement joins TRBV7-9 to TRBJ2-1; 9 bases fit TRBD2. The CDR3 consists of 16 residues. The ends lost 5 bases at V and 1 base at J; junction bases unmatched: 6. Looked up from germline, CDR1 is SEHNR and CDR2 is FQNEAQ (reference sequence). The CDR3 loop reads CASSRGGGGSYNEQFF. The CDR3 DNA follows: TGTGCCAGCAGCCGCGGGGGGGGAGGTTCCTACAATGAGCAGTTCTTC.

This clonotype has ten or more counts. The rearrangement links TRBV6-5 to TRBJ2-3; D gene unclear. The CDR3 consists of 15 residues. Germline CDR1 and CDR2: MNHEY and SVGAGI. Trimming took 0 bases from V and 5 from J, leaving 12 bases between them. DNA of the CDR3: TGTGCCAGCAGTTACTCGCCCAGCCCGGGAGATACGCAGTATTTT. Encoded protein: CASSYSPSPGDTQYF.

This clonotype was seen many times. This sequence joins TRBV7-9 and TRBJ2-2, with D possibly matching TRBD2 (5 bases). Germline-derived CDR1 and CDR2 are SEHNR and FQNEAQ (reference sequence). CDR3 length equals 15 residues. V was clipped by 1 base and J by 5 bases, with 11 bases between them. The CDR3 sequence: CASSLDGAVTGELFF. The CDR3 coding sequence is TGTGCCAGCAGCTTAGATGGAGCGGTTACCGGGGAGCTGTTTTTT.

This clonotype was recorded at least ten times. The chain links TRBV7-8 to TRBJ2-7; D ambiguous. CDR3 size: 16 residues. With 1 base removed from V and 6 bases from J, the gap between germline ends came to 19 bases. Germline CDR1 and CDR2: SGHVS and FQNEAQ. The CDR3 sequence is CASSLEVASVVGEQYF. DNA of the CDR3: TGTGCCAGCAGCTTAGAGGTAGCCTCGGTAGTCGGCGAGCAGTACTTC.

This clonotype came up many times. The chain has TRBV7-9 and TRBJ2-7; 9 positions match TRBD1. This CDR3 spans 13 amino acids. In germline, CDR1 is SEHNR, CDR2 FQNEAQ (reference sequence). With 5 bases clipped from V and 6 bases from J, the junction kept 5 bases outside the gene matches. DNA for the CDR3: TGTGCCAGCAGCCCCCGGGACAGGGTCGAGCAGTACTTC. This codes for CASSPRDRVEQYF.

In its sample, this clonotype was seen many times. This sequence joins TRBV4-3 and TRBJ2-1; 10 nucleotides line up with TRBD1. This CDR3 is built from 17 residues. Germline V gives CDR1 LGHNA, CDR2 YSLEER. V gave up 4 bases and J gave up 5 bases; unmatched junction bases: 11. CDR3 sequence reads: CASSLILAGQGDNEQFF. CDR3 in DNA: TGCGCCAGCAGCCTCATACTCGCCGGACAGGGGGACAATGAGCAGTTCTTC.